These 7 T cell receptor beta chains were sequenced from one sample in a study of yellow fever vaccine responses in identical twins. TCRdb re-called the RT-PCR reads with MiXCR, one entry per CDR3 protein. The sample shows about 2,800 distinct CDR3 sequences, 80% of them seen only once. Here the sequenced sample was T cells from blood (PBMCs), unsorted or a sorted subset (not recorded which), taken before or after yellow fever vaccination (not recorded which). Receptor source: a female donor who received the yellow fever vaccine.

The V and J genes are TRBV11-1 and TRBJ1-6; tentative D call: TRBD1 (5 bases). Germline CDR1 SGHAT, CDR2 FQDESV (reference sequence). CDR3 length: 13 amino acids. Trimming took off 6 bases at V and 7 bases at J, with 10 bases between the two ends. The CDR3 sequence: CASRLDRNSPLHF. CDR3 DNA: TGTGCCAGCAGACTAGACAGAAATTCACCCCTCCACTTT.

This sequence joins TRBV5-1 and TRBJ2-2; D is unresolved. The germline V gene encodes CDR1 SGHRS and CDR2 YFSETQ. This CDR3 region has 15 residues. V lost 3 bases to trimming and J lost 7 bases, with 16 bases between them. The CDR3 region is CASSSLGLAGGELFF. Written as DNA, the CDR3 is TGCGCCAGCAGCTCTTTAGGGCTCGCTGGCGGGGAGCTGTTTTTT.

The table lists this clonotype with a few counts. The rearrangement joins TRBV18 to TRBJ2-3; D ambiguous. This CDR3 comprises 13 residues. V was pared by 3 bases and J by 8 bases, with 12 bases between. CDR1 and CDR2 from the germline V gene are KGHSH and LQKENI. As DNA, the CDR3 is TGTGCCAGCTCACCCCAAGCCCCAAGTACGCAGTATTTT. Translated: CASSPQAPSTQYF.

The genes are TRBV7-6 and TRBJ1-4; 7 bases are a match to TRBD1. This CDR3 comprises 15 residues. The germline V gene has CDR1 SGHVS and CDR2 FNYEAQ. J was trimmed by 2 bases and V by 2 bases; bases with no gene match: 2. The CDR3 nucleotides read TGTGCCAGCAGCTTACTACAGGGGACTAATGAAAAACTGTTTTTT. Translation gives CASSLLQGTNEKLFF.

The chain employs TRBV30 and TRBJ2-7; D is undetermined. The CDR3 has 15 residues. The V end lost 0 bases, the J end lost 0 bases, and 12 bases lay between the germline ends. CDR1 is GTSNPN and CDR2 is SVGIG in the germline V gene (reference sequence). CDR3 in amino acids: CAWSVPRMSSYEQYF. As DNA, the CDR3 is TGTGCCTGGAGTGTACCACGGATGTCCTCCTACGAGCAGTACTTC.

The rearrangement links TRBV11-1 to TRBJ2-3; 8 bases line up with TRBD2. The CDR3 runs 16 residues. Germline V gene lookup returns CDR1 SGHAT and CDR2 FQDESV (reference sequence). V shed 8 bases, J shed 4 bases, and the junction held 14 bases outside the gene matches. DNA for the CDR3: TGTGCCAGCCCCCAACCCCCCACGGGAGGGCCAGATACGCAGTATTTT. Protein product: CASPQPPTGGPDTQYF.

The CDR3 region has the DNA TGCGCCAGCAGCCTCCAGCCTTCGACAGGGATAAGGGTAAACTGGTTCTTC. Protein sequence: CASSLQPSTGIRVNWFF. The chain employs TRBV5-1 and TRBJ2-1, with TRBD1 matching over 7 bases. The CDR3 loop spans 17 amino acids. V lost 4 bases to trimming and J lost 15 bases; unmatched junction nucleotides: 25. Germline V lookup: CDR1 SGHRS, CDR2 YFSETQ. The full variable domain, rest sourced from reference TRBV5-1 and TRBJ2-1, is KAGVTQTPRYLIKTRGQQVTLSCSPISGHRSVSWYQQTPGQGLQFLFEYFSETQRNKGNFPGRFSGRQFSNSRSEMNVSTLELGDSALYLCASSLQPSTGIRVNWFFGPGTRLTVL.